These 23 T cell receptor beta chains were all obtained from the same sample, sequenced in a study of blood T cell repertoires in COVID-19. The method was immunoSEQ multiplex PCR; TCRdb's version includes in-frame clones alone and lacks a portion of them. The table records about 360,000 clones, roughly 86% of them present only once. The sample comprised peripheral blood. The receptors derive from a human donor in a cohort sampled during active COVID-19.

The chain carries TRBV6-5 and TRBJ2-1; TRBD1 agrees at 9 bases. This CDR3 region has 15 residues. The ends lost 7 bases at V and 7 bases at J; junction bases unmatched: 11. Germline V gene data show CDR1 as MNHEY and CDR2 as SVGAGI. DNA of the CDR3: TGTGCCAGCACCATTGCGGGACAGGGCCGGAATGAGCAGTTCTTC. Its protein product is CASTIAGQGRNEQFF.

The V gene is TRBV9, the J gene TRBJ2-7; the D is unclear. Deletions cut 0 bases from V and 2 bases from J, with 9 bases between. There are 14 residues in the CDR3. CDR1 and CDR2 from the germline V gene are SGDLS and YYNGEE. The CDR3 DNA sequence: TGTGCCAGCAGCGTAGGGCAGTCAGCCTACGAGCAGTACTTC. As protein: CASSVGQSAYEQYF.

The chain employs TRBV30 and TRBJ1-4; D gene unclear. V gave up 5 bases and J gave up 0 bases, with 4 bases separating them. The CDR3 loop spans 12 amino acids. Germline values: CDR1 GTSNPN, CDR2 SVGIG (reference sequence). CDR3 in amino acids: CAWSTTNEKLFF. The CDR3 nucleotides read TGTGCCTGGTCTACAACTAATGAAAAACTGTTTTTT.

The rearrangement uses TRBV11-3 and TRBJ2-3, with TRBD1 matching 8 bases. J lost 0 bases, V lost 5 bases, and 10 bases had no gene match. Germline CDR1 reads SGHNT; CDR2 reads YENEEA. This CDR3 region has 17 residues. Written as DNA, the CDR3 is TGTGCCAGCAGCCGCAGACAGGGGACAGCTAGCACAGATACGCAGTATTTT. Amino acids: CASSRRQGTASTDTQYF.

A few counts support this clone. The chain has TRBV2 and TRBJ1-2; TRBD1 is a possible D gene (6 bases). The germline V gene has CDR1 SNHLY and CDR2 FYNNEI. Deletions cut 0 bases from V and 5 bases from J, with 13 bases between. This CDR3 has 15 residues. DNA of the CDR3: TGTGCCAGCAGTGAAGCCGAAGGGGGGGAATATGGCTACACCTTC. It is translated as CASSEAEGGEYGYTF.

J is TRBJ2-7 and V is TRBV12-3 or TRBV12-4; D is perhaps TRBD2 (5 bases). Deletions cut 5 bases from V and 2 bases from J, with 10 bases between. This CDR3 has 13 amino acids. The CDR3 here is CASSPGVPYEQYF. CDR3 in DNA: TGTGCCAGCAGTCCCGGGGTCCCCTACGAGCAGTACTTC.

The chain joins TRBV10-3 to TRBJ2-1, with 11 positions matching TRBD2. The V and J ends lost 5 bases and 7 bases, in that order; junction bases with no gene match: 7. Germline CDR1 ENHRY, CDR2 SYGVKD. CDR3 length: 15 amino acids. CDR3 nucleotide sequence: TGTGCCATCAGTCCGGGAACTAGCGGGAGAAATGAGCAGTTCTTC. Protein sequence: CAISPGTSGRNEQFF.

This chain joins TRBV11-1 and TRBJ2-4, with a possible D match to TRBD2 (6 bases). The germline V gene has CDR1 SGHAT and CDR2 FQDESV (reference sequence). This CDR3 is 13 amino acids long. Deletions cut 5 bases from V and 6 bases from J, with 11 bases between. The chain's CDR3 is CASSPGTLNIQYF. CDR3 DNA sequence: TGTGCCAGCAGCCCGGGGACTTTAAACATTCAGTACTTC.

The J gene is TRBJ2-7, the V gene TRBV7-6; 7 bases map to TRBD2. The CDR3 has 16 amino acids. Trimming took 1 base from V and 7 from J; bases not matched to a gene: 13. The germline V gene encodes CDR1 SGHVS and CDR2 FNYEAQ. The CDR3 DNA follows: TGTGCCAGCAGCTTAGTGGGCTGGGAGGGACCCCTAGAGCAGTACTTC. Protein sequence: CASSLVGWEGPLEQYF.

The V and J genes are TRBV7-9 and TRBJ2-5; 8 bases are shared with TRBD2. Germline loops: CDR1 SEHNR, CDR2 FQNEAQ (reference sequence). Unmatched junction bases numbered 10, after V lost 5 bases and J lost 5 bases. The CDR3 runs 15 residues. The chain's CDR3 is CASSPRTSLGETQYF. The CDR3 DNA reads TGTGCCAGCAGCCCGCGGACTAGCCTCGGGGAGACCCAGTACTTC.

The chain uses TRBV4-1 and TRBJ2-7, with a tentative D call TRBD1 (5 bases). The V gene's germline CDR1 is MGHRA and CDR2 YSYEKL. V lost 0 bases and J lost 2, with 14 bases in between. The CDR3 loop spans 16 amino acids. The CDR3 nucleotides are TGCGCCAGCAGCCAAGATCGGCGACAGACCACCTACGAGCAGTACTTC. Encoded protein: CASSQDRRQTTYEQYF.

This chain joins TRBV5-1 and TRBJ2-3; TRBD2 aligns across 15 bases. In germline, CDR1 is SGHRS, CDR2 YFSETQ. The CDR3 has 16 residues. V lost 4 bases and J lost 5; bases outside the gene matches: 5. CDR3 sequence (DNA): TGCGCCAGCAGCCCGGGACTAGCGGGAGGCGGAGATACGCAGTATTTT. It yields the protein CASSPGLAGGGDTQYF.

This clone appeared a single time. This chain uses TRBV5-4 with TRBJ2-3, with 8 bases fitting TRBD2. The germline CDR1 and CDR2 sequences are SGHNT and YYREEE (reference sequence). The V segment lost 9 bases and the J segment 7 bases; nucleotides outside the gene matches: 13. The CDR3 has 14 residues. The CDR3 spells CATDAGGSLNTQYF. The CDR3 nucleotides read TGTGCCACAGATGCGGGAGGCTCCCTAAATACGCAGTATTTT.

This rearrangement joins TRBV5-6 to TRBJ1-2; D is undetermined. V was cut by 0 bases and J by 4 bases, with 13 bases left in between. The CDR3 totals 15 residues. Germline V gene lookup returns CDR1 SGHDT and CDR2 YYEEEE. The CDR3 DNA reads TGTGCCAGCAGCTTGGGGGCTATCGGTGGCTATGGCTACACCTTC. It translates to CASSLGAIGGYGYTF.

The chain uses TRBV3-1 (or the pseudogene TRBV3-2) and TRBJ2-5; tentatively, D is TRBD1 (6 bases). The germline gives CDR1 LGHDT, CDR2 YNNKEL (reference sequence). V was clipped by 4 bases and J by 7 bases, with 10 bases between them. CDR3 length equals 12 residues. The CDR3 loop is CASSRTAGTQYF. The CDR3 DNA reads as TGTGCCAGCAGCCGGACAGCAGGGACCCAGTACTTC.

The gene calls are TRBV27 and TRBJ1-1; D remains unclear. Trimming pared 3 bases from V and 0 bases from J, leaving 11 bases between. The CDR3 has 15 amino acids. From germline, CDR1 is MNHEY and CDR2 SMNVEV (reference sequence). The CDR3 region has the DNA TGTGCCAGCAGTTTGACATCACACATGAACACTGAAGCTTTCTTT. Protein sequence: CASSLTSHMNTEAFF.

This clone was recorded only once. The chain employs TRBV7-9 and TRBJ2-7, with TRBD1 as a possible D gene (6 bases). Trimming removed 5 bases from V and 7 bases from J, with 15 bases in between. The CDR3 loop spans 13 amino acids. Germline V gene lookup returns CDR1 SEHNR and CDR2 FQNEAQ (reference sequence). CDR3 in amino acids: CASSRDGQREQYF. The CDR3 DNA follows: TGTGCCAGCAGCCGGGACGGACAGCGTGAGCAGTACTTC.

The genes are TRBV7-2 and TRBJ2-1, with TRBD1 identical over 8 bases. The CDR3 consists of 14 residues. Germline-derived CDR1 and CDR2 are SGHTA and FQGNSA. The junction had 7 bases not matched to a gene; V was cut back by 5 bases and J by 7 bases. Here the CDR3 reads CASSLDRGGNEQFF. The CDR3, as DNA: TGTGCCAGCAGCCTTGACAGGGGTGGGAATGAGCAGTTCTTC.

CDR3 DNA: TGTGCCAGCAGCCGGTCTAGCGGGTACTCCGGGTTGTCCTTTGATGAGCAGTTCTTC. Translation: CASSRSSGYSGLSFDEQFF. The genes are TRBV3-1 (or the pseudogene TRBV3-2) and TRBJ2-1, with 8 positions matching TRBD2. V lost 4 bases and J lost 8; bases outside the gene matches: 22. CDR1 LGHDT and CDR2 YNNKEL come from the germline V gene (reference sequence). The CDR3 consists of 19 residues.

This chain joins TRBV19 and TRBJ2-3; 7 bases line up with TRBD1. This CDR3 comprises 14 residues. Germline CDR1 and CDR2: LNHDA and SQIVND (reference sequence). Trimming took 6 bases from V and 6 from J; bases not matched to a gene: 9. The CDR3 here is CASSPDRDQDTQYF. CDR3 nucleotide sequence: TGTGCCAGTAGCCCAGACAGGGATCAGGATACGCAGTATTTT. Full variable domain (missing parts from reference TRBV19 and TRBJ2-3): DGGITQSPKYLFRKEGQNVTLSCEQNLNHDAMYWYRQDPGQGLRLIYYSQIVNDFQKGDIAEGYSVSREKKESFPLTVTSAQKNPTAFYLCASSPDRDQDTQYFGPGTRLTVL.

The sample holds a few counts of this clone. The chain carries TRBV13 and TRBJ2-3; 7 bases line up with TRBD1. The CDR3 is 13 amino acids. Germline-derived CDR1 and CDR2 are PRHDT and FYEKMQ (reference sequence). V gave up 4 bases and J gave up 10 bases; unmatched junction bases: 8. The chain's CDR3 is CASSSQTGIAQYF. The CDR3 coding sequence is TGTGCCAGCAGCTCCCAGACAGGGATAGCGCAGTATTTT.

The genes are TRBV4-1 and TRBJ2-4; weak D call: TRBD1 (5 bases). Germline V gene sequence: CDR1 MGHRA, CDR2 YSYEKL. This CDR3 is 19 amino acids long. Trimming took 1 base from V and 0 from J, leaving 19 bases between them. Here the CDR3 reads CASSQGQITTPTAKNIQYF. CDR3 DNA sequence: TGCGCCAGCAGCCAAGGACAGATAACTACTCCGACAGCCAAAAACATTCAGTACTTC.

This clone appeared a single time. The rearrangement links TRBV5-8 to TRBJ1-1; no definite D call. In germline, CDR1 is SGHTS, CDR2 YDEGEE. V lost 2 bases and J lost 0, with 11 bases in between. The CDR3 has 15 amino acids. The CDR3, as DNA: TGTGCCAGCAGCTTCTTTCCAGTCATGAACACTGAAGCTTTCTTT. The encoded protein is CASSFFPVMNTEAFF.